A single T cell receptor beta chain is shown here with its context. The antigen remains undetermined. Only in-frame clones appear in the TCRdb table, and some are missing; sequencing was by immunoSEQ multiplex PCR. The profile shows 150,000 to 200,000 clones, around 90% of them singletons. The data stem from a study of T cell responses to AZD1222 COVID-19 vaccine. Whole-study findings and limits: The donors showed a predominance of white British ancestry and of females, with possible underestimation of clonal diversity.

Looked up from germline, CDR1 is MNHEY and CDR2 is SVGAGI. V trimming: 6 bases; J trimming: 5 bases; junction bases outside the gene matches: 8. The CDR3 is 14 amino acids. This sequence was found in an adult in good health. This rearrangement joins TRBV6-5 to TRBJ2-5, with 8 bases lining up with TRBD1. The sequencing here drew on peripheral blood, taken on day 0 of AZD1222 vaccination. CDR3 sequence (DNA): TGTGCCAGCAGGGAGGACAGGGAACTTGAGACCCAGTACTTC. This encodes CASREDRELETQYF.